The clone carrying this T cell receptor (beta chain) appeared a single time. These data are taken from a study of control samples from healthy donors and cancer patients. Germline-derived CDR1 and CDR2 are LGHDT and YNNKEL (reference sequence). The CDR3 runs 14 residues. V was clipped by 1 base and J by 6 bases; unmatched bases: 2. The method was immunoSEQ multiplex PCR; TCRdb's version includes in-frame clones alone and lacks a portion of them. The sample consists of about 84,000 clones, 65% to 90% of them appearing once. The source of this sequence is a man in his fifties or sixties with head and neck cancer. The chain joins TRBV3-1 (or the pseudogene TRBV3-2) to TRBJ1-5; TRBD1 agrees at 8 bases. Sequencing used PBMCs. CDR3 in amino acids: CASSQGTGSQPQHF. The CDR3, as DNA: TGTGCCAGCAGCCAAGGGACAGGGAGTCAGCCCCAGCATTTT.